The entry that follows covers one TCR beta chain sequence. The antigen is not known. At one end, the junction sequence differs from germline, possibly due to a read error. The CDR3 covers 11 residues. CDR1 GTSNPN and CDR2 SVGIG come from the germline V gene (reference sequence). The data belong to a study of tumor and adjacent non-tumor tissue in lung cancer. On the study more broadly: The cohort had 12 adenocarcinoma, a couple of squamous cell and 1 small cell patients. Each sample yielded some 4 million productive TCRbeta reads on average.

Three rounds of nested PCR, following a modified ARM-PCR protocol, produced the TCRbeta library. TCRdb fed the multiplex PCR reads into MiXCR, producing one record per CDR3 protein. The sample consists of more than 120,000 distinct CDR3 sequences, approximately 66% of them appearing once. The study, taken as a whole, reports: Top 100 clones took a larger repertoire share in normal lung.

No cell sorting was done before RNA was extracted from the tissue. Donors were chemotherapy-naive, newly diagnosed lung cancer surgical patients in China, August–late 2014. The sample was lung tumor tissue. This clonotype was obtained from a man in his sixties with small cell lung cancer. The chain employs TRBV30 and TRBJ2-3; D not certain. The CDR3 nucleotides are TGTGTCTGGAGTGCCACAGATACGCAGTATTTT. Amino acids: CVWSATDTQYF.